This TCR beta chain derives from a study of post-analysis software for immune sequencing data (dated by TCRdb to about 2015). Turning to the overall study: Disease courses on record covered relapsing-remitting, secondary progressive and progressive-relapsing multiple sclerosis, though some patients had no subtype annotation. Patient repertoires were compared against roughly 11 previously published healthy control repertoires from donors aged roughly 6 to 26 years. A subset of samples was prepared in parallel using single-end sample barcoding, then pooled and co-amplified after Illumina adapter ligation.

To demonstrate the VDJtools post-analysis software, the study profiled TCR beta repertoires from the peripheral blood of about 13 young patients with multiple sclerosis. The patients with multiple sclerosis were children and adolescents between 6 and 15 years of age. Overall results and qualifications from the work: Direct clustering with F measure showed strong co-clustering of samples prepared in the same batch, prompting a batch-effect correction. Significantly lower normalized Chao1 diversity was found in multiple sclerosis patients than in controls, suggesting substantial peripheral T-cell clonal expansion. The control group was slightly older than the multiple sclerosis patient group.

Library preparation used PCR. For sequencing, an Illumina HiSeq 2500 was employed. Unique molecular identifiers were incorporated into TCR beta cDNA libraries to reduce PCR and sequencing biases. Roughly 500,000 cDNA molecules were obtained per 1 to 10 million input T cells, so each molecule approximated one T cell. Patient libraries were prepared and sequenced with the same protocol used for the earlier healthy control dataset. Samples belonging to the same batch were prepared together, multiplexed and sequenced on a shared HiSeq lane. The original pipeline was this. Raw barcoded reads were processed with MIGEC, and single-read molecular identifier groups were discarded before consensus assembly and CDR3 extraction. VDJtools was used for post-analysis of the clonotype tables, and diversity was normalized by down-sampling every dataset to the size of the smallest sample. Repertoire overlap clustering matched CDR3 amino acid but not nucleotide sequences to correct batch-related cross-sample contamination. TCRdb reanalyzed the raw reads on its own, using fastp at Q25 for trimming and MiXCR for clone calling, and kept in-frame beta chains. Under each unique CDR3 protein, matching rows form one entry showing the most common genes and DNA. TCRdb's processing, not the authors', yielded these V and J calls. The sample table holds 750,000 to 950,000 distinct CDR3 sequences, of which around 50% were seen once. The ten largest clonotypes hold approximately 4.5% of the sample.

About this clonotype: No cognate antigen has been identified for it. Base-call qualities are not available, and no considerably larger clone is one nucleotide away.

Material for sequencing was blood. This clonotype originated in a girl aged 10-17 years with multiple sclerosis.

The nucleotide sequence reads TGCAGCGTTGAGGGACTCCCTAGCTCCTACAATGAGCAGTTCTTC. Its coded protein is CSVEGLPSSYNEQFF. This chain joins TRBV29-1 to TRBJ2-1, and TRBD2 may be the D gene, going by 6 matching bases. The CDR3 measures 15 amino acids from cysteine to phenylalanine. This entry keeps only the CDR3 DNA: 45 bases, framed from base 1. V is reduced by 3 bases and J by 0 bases, leaving a spacing of 12 bases between them. CDR1 is given as SQVTM and CDR2 as ANQGSEA, both from the germline V gene.